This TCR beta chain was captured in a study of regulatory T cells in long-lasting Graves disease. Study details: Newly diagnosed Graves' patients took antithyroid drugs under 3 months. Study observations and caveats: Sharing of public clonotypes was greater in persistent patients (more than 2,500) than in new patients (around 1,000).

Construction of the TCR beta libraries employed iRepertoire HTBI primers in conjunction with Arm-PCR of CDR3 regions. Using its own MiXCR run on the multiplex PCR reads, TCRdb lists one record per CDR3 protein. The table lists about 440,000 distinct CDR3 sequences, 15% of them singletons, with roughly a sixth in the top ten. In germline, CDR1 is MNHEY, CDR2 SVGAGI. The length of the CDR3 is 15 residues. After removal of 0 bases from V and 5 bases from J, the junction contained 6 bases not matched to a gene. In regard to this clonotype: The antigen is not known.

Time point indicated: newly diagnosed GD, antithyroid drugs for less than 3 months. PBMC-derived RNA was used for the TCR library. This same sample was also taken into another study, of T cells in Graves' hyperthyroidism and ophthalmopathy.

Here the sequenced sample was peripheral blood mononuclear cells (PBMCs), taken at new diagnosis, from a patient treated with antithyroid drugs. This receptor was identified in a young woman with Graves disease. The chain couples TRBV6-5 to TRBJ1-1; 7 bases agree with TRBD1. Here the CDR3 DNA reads TGTGCCAGCAGTTACTCGACCAGGGGGGGGACTGAAGCTTTCTTT. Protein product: CASSYSTRGGTEAFF.